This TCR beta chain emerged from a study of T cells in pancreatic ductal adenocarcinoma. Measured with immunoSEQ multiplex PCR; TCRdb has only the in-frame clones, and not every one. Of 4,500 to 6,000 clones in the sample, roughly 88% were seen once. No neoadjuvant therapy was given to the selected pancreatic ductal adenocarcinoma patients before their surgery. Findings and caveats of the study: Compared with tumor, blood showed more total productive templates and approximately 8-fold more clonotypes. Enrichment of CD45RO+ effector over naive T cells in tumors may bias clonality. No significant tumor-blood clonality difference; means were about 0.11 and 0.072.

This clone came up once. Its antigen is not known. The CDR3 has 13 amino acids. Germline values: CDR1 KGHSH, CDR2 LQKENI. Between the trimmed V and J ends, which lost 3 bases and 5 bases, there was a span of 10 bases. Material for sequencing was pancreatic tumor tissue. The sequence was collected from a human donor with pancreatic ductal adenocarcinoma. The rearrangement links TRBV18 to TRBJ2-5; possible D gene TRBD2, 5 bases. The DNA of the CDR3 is TGTGCCAGCTCACCCGGGGAAGGGGAGACCCAGTACTTC. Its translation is CASSPGEGETQYF.